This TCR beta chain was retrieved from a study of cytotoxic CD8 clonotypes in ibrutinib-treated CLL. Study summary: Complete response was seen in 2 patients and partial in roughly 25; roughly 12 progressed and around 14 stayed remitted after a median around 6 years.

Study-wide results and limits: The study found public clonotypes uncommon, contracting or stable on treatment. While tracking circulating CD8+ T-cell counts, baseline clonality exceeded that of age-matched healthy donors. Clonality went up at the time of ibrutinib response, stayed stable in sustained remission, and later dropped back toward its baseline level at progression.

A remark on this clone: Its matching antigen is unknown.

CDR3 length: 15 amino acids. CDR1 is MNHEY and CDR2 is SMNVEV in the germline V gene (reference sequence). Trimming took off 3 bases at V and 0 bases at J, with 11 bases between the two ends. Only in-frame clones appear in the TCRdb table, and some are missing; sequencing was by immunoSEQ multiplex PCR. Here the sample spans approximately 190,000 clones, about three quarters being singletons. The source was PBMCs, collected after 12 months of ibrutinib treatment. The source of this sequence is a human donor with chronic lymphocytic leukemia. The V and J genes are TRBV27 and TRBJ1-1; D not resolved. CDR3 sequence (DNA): TGTGCCAGCAGTTTTACCAGGCTTTTGAACACTGAAGCTTTCTTT. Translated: CASSFTRLLNTEAFF.